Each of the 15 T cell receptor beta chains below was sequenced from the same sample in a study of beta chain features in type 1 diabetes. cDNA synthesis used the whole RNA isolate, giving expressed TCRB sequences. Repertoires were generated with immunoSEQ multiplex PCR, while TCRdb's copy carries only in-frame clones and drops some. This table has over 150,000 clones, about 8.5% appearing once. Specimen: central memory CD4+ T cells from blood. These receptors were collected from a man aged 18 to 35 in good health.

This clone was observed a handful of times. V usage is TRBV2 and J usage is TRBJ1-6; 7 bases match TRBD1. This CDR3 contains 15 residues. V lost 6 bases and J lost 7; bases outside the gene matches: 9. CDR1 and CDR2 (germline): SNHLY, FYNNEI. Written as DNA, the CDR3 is TGTGCCAGCAGGGCTGGGACAGTCCCCAATTCACCCCTCCACTTT. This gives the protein CASRAGTVPNSPLHF.

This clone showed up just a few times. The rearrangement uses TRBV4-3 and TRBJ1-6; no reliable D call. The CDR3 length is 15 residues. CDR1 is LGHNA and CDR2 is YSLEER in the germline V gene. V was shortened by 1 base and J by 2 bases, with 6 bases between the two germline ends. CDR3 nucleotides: TGCGCCAGCAGCCAAGCGCCGGCCTATAATTCACCCCTCCACTTT. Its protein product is CASSQAPAYNSPLHF.

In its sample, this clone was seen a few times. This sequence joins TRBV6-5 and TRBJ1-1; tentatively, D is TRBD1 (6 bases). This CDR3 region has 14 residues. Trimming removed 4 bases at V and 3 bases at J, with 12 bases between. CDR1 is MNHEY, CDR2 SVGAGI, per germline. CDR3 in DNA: TGTGCCAGCAGTTCGAACACAGGGTACACTGAAGCTTTCTTT. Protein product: CASSSNTGYTEAFF.

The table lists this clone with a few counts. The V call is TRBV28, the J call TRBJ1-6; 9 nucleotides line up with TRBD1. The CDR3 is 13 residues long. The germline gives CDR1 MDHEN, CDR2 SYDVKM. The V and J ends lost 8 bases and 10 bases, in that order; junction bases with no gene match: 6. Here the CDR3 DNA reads TGTGCCAGCGCGGGACAGGGTCACTCACCCCTCCACTTT. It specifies CASAGQGHSPLHF.

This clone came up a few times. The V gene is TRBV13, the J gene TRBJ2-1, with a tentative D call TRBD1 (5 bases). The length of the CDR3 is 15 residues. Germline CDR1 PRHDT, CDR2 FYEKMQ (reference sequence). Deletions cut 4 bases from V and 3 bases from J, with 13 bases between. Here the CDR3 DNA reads TGTGCCAGCAGCTCGTACAACAGGTACTACAATGAGCAGTTCTTC. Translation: CASSSYNRYYNEQFF.

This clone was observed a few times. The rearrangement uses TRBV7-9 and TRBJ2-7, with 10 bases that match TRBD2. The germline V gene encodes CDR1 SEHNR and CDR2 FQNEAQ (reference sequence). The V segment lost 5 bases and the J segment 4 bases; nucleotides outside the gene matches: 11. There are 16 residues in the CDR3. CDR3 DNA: TGTGCCAGCAGCGAGAGTCGGAGCGGGAGGGCTTACGAGCAGTACTTC. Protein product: CASSESRSGRAYEQYF.

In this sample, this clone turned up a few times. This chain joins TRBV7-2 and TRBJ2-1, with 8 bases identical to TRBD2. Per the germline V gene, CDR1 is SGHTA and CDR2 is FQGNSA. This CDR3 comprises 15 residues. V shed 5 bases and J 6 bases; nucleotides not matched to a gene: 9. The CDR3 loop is CASSPQAGAGNEQFF. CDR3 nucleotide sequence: TGTGCCAGCAGCCCGCAAGCGGGGGCCGGCAATGAGCAGTTCTTC.

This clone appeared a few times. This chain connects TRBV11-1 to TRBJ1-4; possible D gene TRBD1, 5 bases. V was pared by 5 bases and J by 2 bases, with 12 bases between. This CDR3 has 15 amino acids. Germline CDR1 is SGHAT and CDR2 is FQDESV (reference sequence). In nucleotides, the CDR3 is TGTGCCAGCAGCCCCAGGGCGAGGACTAATGAAAAACTGTTTTTT. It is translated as CASSPRARTNEKLFF.

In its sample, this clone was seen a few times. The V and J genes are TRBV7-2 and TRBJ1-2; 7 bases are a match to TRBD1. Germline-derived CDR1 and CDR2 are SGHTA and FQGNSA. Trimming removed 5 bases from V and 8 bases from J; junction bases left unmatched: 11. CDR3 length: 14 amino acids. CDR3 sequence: CASSPEGQLRGYTF. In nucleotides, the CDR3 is TGTGCCAGCAGCCCAGAGGGACAGCTAAGGGGCTACACCTTC.

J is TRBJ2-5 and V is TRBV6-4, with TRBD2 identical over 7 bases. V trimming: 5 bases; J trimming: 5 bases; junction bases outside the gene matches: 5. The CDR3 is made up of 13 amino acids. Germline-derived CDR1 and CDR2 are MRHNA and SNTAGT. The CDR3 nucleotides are TGTGCCAGCAGTCTCAACGGGGGGGAGACCCAGTACTTC. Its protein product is CASSLNGGETQYF.

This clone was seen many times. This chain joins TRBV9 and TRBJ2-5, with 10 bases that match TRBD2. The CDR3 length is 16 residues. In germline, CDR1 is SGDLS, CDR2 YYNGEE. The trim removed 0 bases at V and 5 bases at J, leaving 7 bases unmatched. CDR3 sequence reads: CASSVGASGRGETQYF. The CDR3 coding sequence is TGTGCCAGCAGCGTAGGGGCTAGCGGGAGAGGGGAGACCCAGTACTTC.

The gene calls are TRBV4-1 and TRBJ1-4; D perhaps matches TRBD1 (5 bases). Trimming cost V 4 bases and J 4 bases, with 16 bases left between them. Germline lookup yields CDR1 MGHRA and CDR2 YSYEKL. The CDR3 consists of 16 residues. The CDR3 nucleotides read TGCGCCAGCAGCCGAGGAGGGAGGGGATATAATGAAAAACTGTTTTTT. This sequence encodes CASSRGGRGYNEKLFF.

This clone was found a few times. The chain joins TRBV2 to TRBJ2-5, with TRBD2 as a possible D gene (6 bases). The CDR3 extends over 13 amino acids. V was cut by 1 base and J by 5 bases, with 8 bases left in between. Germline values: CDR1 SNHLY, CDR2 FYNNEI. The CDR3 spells CASSEVGGETQYF. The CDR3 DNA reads TGTGCCAGCAGTGAAGTTGGGGGGGAGACCCAGTACTTC.

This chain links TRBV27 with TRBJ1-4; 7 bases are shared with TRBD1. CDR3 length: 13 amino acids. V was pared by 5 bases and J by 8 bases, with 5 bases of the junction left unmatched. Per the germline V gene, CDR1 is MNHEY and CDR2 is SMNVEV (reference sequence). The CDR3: CASSPGTDEKLFF. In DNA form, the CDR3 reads TGTGCCAGCAGTCCCGGGACAGACGAAAAACTGTTTTTT.

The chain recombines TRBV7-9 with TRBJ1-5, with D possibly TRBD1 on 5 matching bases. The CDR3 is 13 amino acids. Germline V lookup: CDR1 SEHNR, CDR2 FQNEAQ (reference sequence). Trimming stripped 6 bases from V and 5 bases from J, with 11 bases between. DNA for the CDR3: TGTGCCAGCAGTATCAGGGAGGATCAGCCCCAGCATTTT. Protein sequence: CASSIREDQPQHF. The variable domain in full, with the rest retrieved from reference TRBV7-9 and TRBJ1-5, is DTGVSQNPRHKITKRGQNVTFRCDPISEHNRLYWYRQTLGQGPEFLTYFQNEAQLEKSRLLSDRFSAERPKGSFSTLEIQRTEQGDSAMYLCASSIREDQPQHFGDGTRLSIL.